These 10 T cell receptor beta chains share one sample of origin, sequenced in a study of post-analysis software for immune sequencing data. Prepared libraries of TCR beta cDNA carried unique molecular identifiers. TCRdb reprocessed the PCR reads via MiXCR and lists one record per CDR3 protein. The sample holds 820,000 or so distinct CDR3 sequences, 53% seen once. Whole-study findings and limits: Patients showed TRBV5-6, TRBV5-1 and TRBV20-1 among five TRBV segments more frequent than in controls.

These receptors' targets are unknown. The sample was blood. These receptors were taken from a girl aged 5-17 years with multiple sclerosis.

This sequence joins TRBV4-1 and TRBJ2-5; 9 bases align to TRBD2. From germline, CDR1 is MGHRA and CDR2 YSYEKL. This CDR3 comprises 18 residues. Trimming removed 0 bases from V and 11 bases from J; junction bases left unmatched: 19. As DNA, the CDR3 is TGCGCCAGCAGCCAAGATCTGCGAGCTAGCGGGATCTCCAATGAGCAGTACTTC. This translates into CASSQDLRASGISNEQYF.

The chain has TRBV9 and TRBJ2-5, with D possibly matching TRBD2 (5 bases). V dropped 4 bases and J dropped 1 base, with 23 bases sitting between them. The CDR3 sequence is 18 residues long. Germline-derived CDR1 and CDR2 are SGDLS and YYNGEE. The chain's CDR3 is CASSSPPLASWAQETQYF. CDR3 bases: TGTGCCAGCAGCTCACCACCATTGGCTAGCTGGGCCCAAGAGACCCAGTACTTC. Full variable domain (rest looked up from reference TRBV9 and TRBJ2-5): DSGVTQTPKHLITATGQRVTLRCSPRSGDLSVYWYQQSLDQGLQFLIQYYNGEERAKGNILERFSAQQFPDLHSELNLSSLELGDSALYFCASSSPPLASWAQETQYFGPGTRLLVL.

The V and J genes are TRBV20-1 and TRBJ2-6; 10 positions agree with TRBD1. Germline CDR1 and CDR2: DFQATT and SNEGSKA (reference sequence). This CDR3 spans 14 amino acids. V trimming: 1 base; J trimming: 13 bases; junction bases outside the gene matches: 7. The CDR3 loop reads CSARGTGGDNVLTF. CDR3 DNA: TGCAGTGCTAGAGGGACAGGGGGAGATAATGTCCTGACTTTC.

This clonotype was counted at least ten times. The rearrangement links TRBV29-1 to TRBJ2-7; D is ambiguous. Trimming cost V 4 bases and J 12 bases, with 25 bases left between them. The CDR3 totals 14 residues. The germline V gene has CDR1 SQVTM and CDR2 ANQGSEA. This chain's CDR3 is CSVGDGLTSHDRYF. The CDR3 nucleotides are TGCAGCGTTGGAGACGGCTTGACCTCGCACGATCGGTACTTC.

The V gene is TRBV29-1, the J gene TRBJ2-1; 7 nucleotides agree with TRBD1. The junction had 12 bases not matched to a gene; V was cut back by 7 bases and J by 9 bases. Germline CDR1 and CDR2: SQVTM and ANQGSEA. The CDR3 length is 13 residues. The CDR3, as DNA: TGCAGCGACCGACAAGGTTCAGGGGGTGAGCAGTTCTTC. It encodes CSDRQGSGGEQFF.

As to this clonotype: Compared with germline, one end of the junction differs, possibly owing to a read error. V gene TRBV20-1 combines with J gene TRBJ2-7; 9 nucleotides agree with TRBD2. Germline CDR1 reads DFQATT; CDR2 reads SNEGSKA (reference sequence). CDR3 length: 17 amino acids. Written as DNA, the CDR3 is TGCAGTGCTAGAATCCCCTTGGGTCTAGCGGGAACGTACGGGCAGTACTTC. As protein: CSARIPLGLAGTYGQYF.

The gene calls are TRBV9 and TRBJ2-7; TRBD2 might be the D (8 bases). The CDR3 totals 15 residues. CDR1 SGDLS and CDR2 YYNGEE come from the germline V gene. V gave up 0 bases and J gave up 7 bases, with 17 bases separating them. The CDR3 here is CASSVGVAGQFEQYF. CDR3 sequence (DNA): TGTGCCAGCAGCGTAGGGGTAGCGGGACAGTTTGAGCAGTACTTC. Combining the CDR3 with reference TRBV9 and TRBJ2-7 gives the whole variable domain DSGVTQTPKHLITATGQRVTLRCSPRSGDLSVYWYQQSLDQGLQFLIQYYNGEERAKGNILERFSAQQFPDLHSELNLSSLELGDSALYFCASSVGVAGQFEQYFGPGTRLTVT.

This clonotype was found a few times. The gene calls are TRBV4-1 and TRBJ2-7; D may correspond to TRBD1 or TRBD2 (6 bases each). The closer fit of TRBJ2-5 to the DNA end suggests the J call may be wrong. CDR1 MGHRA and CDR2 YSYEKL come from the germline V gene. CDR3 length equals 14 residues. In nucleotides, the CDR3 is TGCGCCAGCAGCGAGAGAGGGGGGCAAGAGACCCAGTACTTC. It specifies CASSERGGQETQYF.

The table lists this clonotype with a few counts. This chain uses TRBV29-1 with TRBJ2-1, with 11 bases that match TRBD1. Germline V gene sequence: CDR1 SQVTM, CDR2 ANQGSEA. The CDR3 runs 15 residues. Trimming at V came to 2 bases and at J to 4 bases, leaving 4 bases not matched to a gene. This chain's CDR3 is CSVEWTGGGYNEQFF. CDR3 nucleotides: TGCAGCGTTGAATGGACAGGGGGCGGGTACAATGAGCAGTTCTTC.

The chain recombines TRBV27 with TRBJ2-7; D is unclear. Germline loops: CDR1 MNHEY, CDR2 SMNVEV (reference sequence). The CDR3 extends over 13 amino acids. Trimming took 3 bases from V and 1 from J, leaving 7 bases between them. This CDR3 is CASSFIPSYEQYF. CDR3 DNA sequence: TGTGCCAGCAGTTTCATACCATCCTACGAGCAGTACTTC.